Below, one T cell receptor (beta chain) is given with its context. Its target antigen remains unknown. There are no base qualities to consult, and no much larger clone falls within one base. This specimen belongs to a study of blood T cell repertoires in COVID-19 (TCRdb year 2020). Turning to the overall study: Collaborator samples came from the United States, Italy and Spain and covered acute and convalescent phases of COVID-19. The material from the prospective study consisted of cDNA or gDNA derived from T cells, B-cell-depleted T cells, or PBMCs. Deeply sampled blood TCRbeta repertoires from subjects exposed to, actively infected with, or recovered from COVID-19 were included in the dataset. The repertoires were released in a freely available public database meant as a resource for research on the immune response to SARS-CoV-2. The samples were drawn from the first 160 participants of the ongoing ImmuneRACE study and from some 1,300 subjects provided by 6 global collaborators. Sample metadata almost always included a de-identified subject ID, COVID-19 status, age in years and sex. Where HLA class I and class II types were available, the types were taken from metadata supplied by the sample provider, not from assay-based typing. Study-wide conclusions, independent of this receptor: The quantity of clinical and demographic metadata differed by source and by participant and was supplied without curation.

V was cut back by 2 bases and J by 7 bases, leaving a gap of 17 bases between them. The germline V gene (reference sequence) sets CDR1 to SEHNR and CDR2 to FQNEAQ. The CDR3 measures 16 amino acids from cysteine to phenylalanine. Only the CDR3 DNA is retained, 48 bases long and in frame from the first base. TCRbeta CDR3 regions were amplified from genomic DNA using the immunoSEQ Assay, a bias-controlled multiplex PCR. As for how the authors treated the data: Within the assay, amplification of reference gene primers was used to estimate how many nucleated cells each sample contained. To quantify the absolute abundance of each unique TCRbeta CDR3 rearrangement, sequence reads were collapsed and filtered. For each sample, productive Simpson clonality was calculated by taking the square root of Simpson's diversity index across productive rearrangements. This immuneACCESS table, as held by TCRdb, lists in-frame sequences with V and J called but not all clones. Of the missing ones, under half trace to an unresolved V gene in checked studies; the others have no known cause. That table gives V, J and clone size, and the DNA gave D and trimming. Counted in this sample were about 140,000 clones; around 83% of them appeared once. Of the sample, about 1.6% falls within the top ten clones.

Each collaborating institution followed its own protocols to collect whole blood in K2EDTA tubes. For TCRbeta analysis, collaborators shipped samples as frozen whole blood, isolated PBMCs, or DNA extracted from either of those sample types. The source material was peripheral blood. The receptor was isolated from a human donor in a cohort sampled during active COVID-19. This sequence uses TRBV7-9 and TRBJ2-2; a weak D assignment points to TRBD2 (7 bases agree). The CDR3 region: CASSLPSGGPGGELFF. The nucleotide sequence reads as follows: TGTGCCAGCAGCTTACCCTCGGGGGGCCCGGGCGGGGAGCTGTTTTTT. Extended through the reference TRBV7-9 and TRBJ2-2 proteins, this CDR3 yields the full variable domain: DTGVSQNPRHKITKRGQNVTFRCDPISEHNRLYWYRQTLGQGPEFLTYFQNEAQLEKSRLLSDRFSAERPKGSFSTLEIQRTEQGDSAMYLCASSLPSGGPGGELFFGEGSRLTVL.